A single sample gave rise to the 13 T cell receptor beta chains below, sequenced in a study of T cells in Graves' hyperthyroidism and ophthalmopathy. RNA transcripts were the template for amplifying TCR beta CDR3 regions. During a first-round RT-PCR of the TCR CDR3, the HTBI primer set was used. TCRdb re-called the multiplex PCR reads with MiXCR, one entry per CDR3 protein. The sample holds about 530,000 distinct CDR3 sequences, 17% seen once. The sequenced sample consisted of blood. The receptors here all came from a woman aged 18-29 years with Graves' ophthalmopathy.

This clonotype was seen a few times. V and J are TRBV3-1 and TRBJ2-1; 8 bases fit TRBD1. This CDR3 has 13 residues. With V trimmed by 4 bases and J by 9 bases, 5 bases remained unmatched. Germline values: CDR1 LGHDT, CDR2 YNNKEL (reference sequence). Written as DNA, the CDR3 is TGTGCCAGCAGCCTCTGGACAGGGATTGAGCAGTTCTTC. This translates into CASSLWTGIEQFF.

The chain has TRBV20-1 and TRBJ1-6; a weak D match, TRBD1 (6 bases). This CDR3 spans 16 amino acids. Germline-derived CDR1 and CDR2 are DFQATT and SNEGSKA (reference sequence). Trimming shortened V by 3 bases and J by 3 bases, and 15 bases separated the two germline ends. The CDR3 loop is CSASIGGRHYNSPLHF. The CDR3 DNA follows: TGCAGTGCTAGTATCGGGGGGCGGCACTATAATTCACCCCTCCACTTT.

Turning to this clonotype: A much larger clone is a single base away; this may be a read error. V and J are TRBV18 and TRBJ2-3, with 7 positions matching TRBD2. The germline CDR1 and CDR2 sequences are KGHSH and LQKENI. The CDR3 loop spans 14 amino acids. The junction had 9 bases not matched to a gene; V was cut back by 2 bases and J by 10 bases. The CDR3 DNA reads TGTGCCAGCTCACCAGAAGCGGGGTCTATGGCGCAGTATTTT. It encodes CASSPEAGSMAQYF.

This clonotype has more than one count but fewer than ten. The rearrangement joins TRBV7-2 to TRBJ1-2; 7 bases align to TRBD1. CDR3 length: 14 residues. Losses at the gene ends were 5 bases for V and 6 bases for J; bases not matched to a gene: 9. From germline, CDR1 is SGHTA and CDR2 FQGNSA. The CDR3 DNA follows: TGTGCCAGCAGCGCCGTCCAGGGGGGGGATGGCTACACCTTC. Amino acid sequence: CASSAVQGGDGYTF. The full variable domain, its missing parts supplied by reference TRBV7-2 and TRBJ1-2, is GAGVSQSPSNKVTEKGKDVELRCDPISGHTALYWYRQSLGQGLEFLIYFQGNSAPDKSGLPSDRFSAERTGGSVSTLTIQRTQQEDSAVYLCASSAVQGGDGYTFGSGTRLTVV.

This clonotype was picked up many times. A junction end diverges from the germline sequence, so it may reflect a read error. The chain carries TRBV7-7 and TRBJ2-5, with 8 bases aligning to TRBD1. CDR3 length: 16 amino acids. The germline V gene encodes CDR1 SSHAT and CDR2 FNYEAQ (reference sequence). CDR3 in amino acids: CASSLAFGTGSETQYF. The CDR3 DNA is TGTGCTAGCAGCTTAGCGTTCGGGACAGGATCAGAGACCCAGTACTTC.

Comments on this clonotype: This sequence may be a read error, since a much larger clone differs from it by one base. The rearrangement links TRBV12-5 to TRBJ2-1; tentative D call: TRBD2 (5 bases). This CDR3 has 12 residues. Between the trimmed V and J ends, which lost 2 bases and 9 bases, there was a span of 8 bases. The germline gives CDR1 LGHNT, CDR2 FRNRAP. CDR3 sequence (DNA): TGTGCTAGTGGTTTGTCGGGGATTGAGCAGTTCTTC. It specifies CASGLSGIEQFF. Together with reference TRBV12-5 and TRBJ2-1, the CDR3 gives the full variable domain: DARVTQTPRHKVTEMGQEVTMRCQPILGHNTVFWYRQTMMQGLELLAYFRNRAPLDDSGMPKDRFSAEMPDATLATLKIQPSEPRDSAVYFCASGLSGIEQFFGPGTRLTVL.

The chain recombines TRBV10-3 with TRBJ2-2; possibly TRBD2 for D (6 bases). The V gene's germline CDR1 is ENHRY and CDR2 SYGVKD. Trimming took off 6 bases at V and 2 bases at J, with 13 bases between the two ends. CDR3 size: 15 residues. The CDR3 reads CAIRGTYTNTGELFF. In DNA, the CDR3 is TGTGCCATCAGGGGGACTTATACCAACACCGGGGAGCTGTTTTTT.

The chain is built from TRBV5-6 and TRBJ1-2; tentatively, D is TRBD1 (6 bases). The ends were cut back, 7 bases at V and 4 bases at J, with 20 bases in the middle. Per germline, CDR1 SGHDT and CDR2 YYEEEE. This CDR3 is built from 15 residues. As DNA, the CDR3 is TGTGCCAGCGGCCTGGGGACAATAGAACCCTATGGCTACACCTTC. Translated: CASGLGTIEPYGYTF.

This clonotype was found many times. The chain combines TRBV28 with TRBJ2-2; possibly TRBD1 or TRBD2 for D (5 bases each). V lost 5 bases and J lost 2, with 15 bases in between. Per germline, CDR1 MDHEN and CDR2 SYDVKM. The CDR3 is 16 residues long. The CDR3 DNA reads as TGTGCCAGCAGTCCCCAGCGGACAACCAACACCGGGGAGCTGTTTTTT. Amino acid sequence: CASSPQRTTNTGELFF. The whole variable domain, filled in from reference TRBV28 and TRBJ2-2, reads DVKVTQSSRYLVKRTGEKVFLECVQDMDHENMFWYRQDPGLGLRLIYFSYDVKMKEKGDIPEGYSVSREKKERFSLILESASTNQTSMYLCASSPQRTTNTGELFFGEGSRLTVL.

Note on this clonotype: This may be a read error: a much more frequent sequence differs by one nucleotide. The V gene is TRBV27, the J gene TRBJ1-1; tentative D call: TRBD1 (6 bases). V lost 9 bases and J lost 1, with 12 bases in between. The CDR3 consists of 13 residues. Germline V lookup: CDR1 MNHEY, CDR2 SMNVEV (reference sequence). The CDR3 sequence is CARGGGSNTEAFF. In DNA form, the CDR3 reads TGTGCCAGGGGGGGCGGCTCGAACACTGAAGCTTTCTTT.

This clonotype was seen at least ten times. V gene TRBV10-3 combines with J gene TRBJ1-1; TRBD1 agrees at 7 bases. Per the germline V gene, CDR1 is ENHRY and CDR2 is SYGVKD. V gave up 10 bases and J gave up 0 bases; unmatched junction bases: 11. The CDR3 has 15 amino acids. CDR3 in DNA: TGTGCCACCTCAGGGGGACTGATGATGAACACTGAAGCTTTCTTT. This translates into CATSGGLMMNTEAFF.

The J gene is TRBJ2-3, the V gene TRBV10-3; the match to TRBD2 covers 7 bases. CDR3 size: 14 residues. The trim removed 10 bases at V and 0 bases at J, leaving 7 bases unmatched. Germline CDR1 and CDR2: ENHRY and SYGVKD. CDR3 residues: CATTGGGSTDTQYF. The CDR3 DNA reads as TGTGCCACCACGGGGGGAGGGAGCACAGATACGCAGTATTTT.

This clonotype has ten or more counts. The chain couples TRBV7-8 to TRBJ2-7, with D possibly called TRBD1 or TRBD2 (5 bases each). The germline V gene encodes CDR1 SGHVS and CDR2 FQNEAQ. The CDR3 runs 14 residues. The germline V and J ends were trimmed by 3 bases and 3 bases, with 12 bases remaining between them. DNA for the CDR3: TGTGCCAGCAGCTTCCGGGGCTCGTACTACGAGCAGTACTTC. This translates into CASSFRGSYYEQYF.